The T cell receptor (beta chain) under discussion was sequenced for a study of blood T cell repertoires in COVID-19. From germline, CDR1 is MNHEY and CDR2 SVGEGT. This CDR3 has 16 residues. Between the trimmed V and J ends, which lost 5 bases and 6 bases, there was a span of 20 bases. Sequencing was performed with immunoSEQ multiplex PCR; in TCRdb, only in-frame clones are kept and a portion is missing. The repertoire holds 88,000 or so clones, with more than 75% as singletons. The chain carries TRBV6-2 or TRBV6-3 and TRBJ1-5; no definite D call. The origin of this receptor is a human donor in a cohort sampled during active COVID-19. Sequenced input: peripheral blood. The CDR3 nucleotides are TGTGCCAGCAGTAGGCTCCGGACTTATGAAGTTCAGCCCCAGCATTTT. Translating gives CASSRLRTYEVQPQHF.